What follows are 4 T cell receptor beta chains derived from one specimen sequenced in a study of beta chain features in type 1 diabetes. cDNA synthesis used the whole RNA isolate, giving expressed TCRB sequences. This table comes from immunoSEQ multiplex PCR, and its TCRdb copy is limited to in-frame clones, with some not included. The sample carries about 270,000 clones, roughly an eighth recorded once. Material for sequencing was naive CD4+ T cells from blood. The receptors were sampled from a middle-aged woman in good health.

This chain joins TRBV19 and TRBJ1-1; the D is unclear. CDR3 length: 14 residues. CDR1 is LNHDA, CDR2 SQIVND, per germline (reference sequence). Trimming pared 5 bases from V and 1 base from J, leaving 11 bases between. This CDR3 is CASSPLGGNTEAFF. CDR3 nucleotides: TGTGCCAGTAGTCCTCTCGGCGGGAACACTGAAGCTTTCTTT.

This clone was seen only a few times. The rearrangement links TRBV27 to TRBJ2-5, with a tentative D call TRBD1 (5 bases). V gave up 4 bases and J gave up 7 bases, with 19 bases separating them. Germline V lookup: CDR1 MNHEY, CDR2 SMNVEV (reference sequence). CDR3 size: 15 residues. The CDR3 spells CASSYSSSGLGTQYF. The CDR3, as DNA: TGTGCCAGCAGTTACTCGTCCTCAGGGTTAGGGACCCAGTACTTC.

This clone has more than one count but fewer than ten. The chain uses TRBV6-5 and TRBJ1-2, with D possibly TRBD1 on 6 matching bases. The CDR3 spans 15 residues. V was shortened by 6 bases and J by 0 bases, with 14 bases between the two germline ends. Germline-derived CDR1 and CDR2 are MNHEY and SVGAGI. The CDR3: CASSSGTSANYGYTF. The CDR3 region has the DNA TGTGCCAGCAGCTCCGGGACATCAGCTAACTATGGCTACACCTTC.

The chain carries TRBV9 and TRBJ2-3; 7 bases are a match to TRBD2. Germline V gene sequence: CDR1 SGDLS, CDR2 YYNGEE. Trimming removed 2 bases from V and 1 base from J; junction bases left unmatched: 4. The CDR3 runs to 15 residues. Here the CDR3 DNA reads TGTGCCAGCAGCGTGGCGGGGAGGGGCACAGATACGCAGTATTTT. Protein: CASSVAGRGTDTQYF.